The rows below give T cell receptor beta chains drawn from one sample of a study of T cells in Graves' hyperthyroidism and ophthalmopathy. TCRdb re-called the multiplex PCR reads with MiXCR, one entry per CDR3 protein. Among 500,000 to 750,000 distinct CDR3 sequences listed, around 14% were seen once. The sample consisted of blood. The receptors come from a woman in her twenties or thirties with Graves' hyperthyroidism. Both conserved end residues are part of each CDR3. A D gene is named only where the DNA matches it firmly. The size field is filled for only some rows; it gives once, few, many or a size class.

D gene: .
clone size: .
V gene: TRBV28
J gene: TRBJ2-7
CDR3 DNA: TGTGCCAGCAGTCTAGCTCGGGCCGGGCTGGGCCTCGAGCAGTACTTC
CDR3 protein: CASSLARAGLGLEQYF

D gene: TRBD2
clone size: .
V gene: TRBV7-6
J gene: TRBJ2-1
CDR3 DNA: TGTGCCAGCAGCTTAGTGAGTCTAGCGGGGAATGAGCAGTTCTTC
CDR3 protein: CASSLVSLAGNEQFF

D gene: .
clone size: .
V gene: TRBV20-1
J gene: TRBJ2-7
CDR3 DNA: TGCAGTGCTAGCTGGATGGGGGACGAGCAGTACTTC
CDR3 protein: CSASWMGDEQYF

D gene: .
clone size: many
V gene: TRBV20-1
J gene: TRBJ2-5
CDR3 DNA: TGCAGTGCTAGAGACCCAGCGAGGAAGACCCAGTACTTC
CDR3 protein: CSARDPARKTQYF

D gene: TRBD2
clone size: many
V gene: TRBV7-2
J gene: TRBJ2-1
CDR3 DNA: TGTGCCAGCAGCCCATTCTCCGTCGCGGGAGTTAATTCCTACAATGAGCAGTTCTTC
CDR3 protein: CASSPFSVAGVNSYNEQFF

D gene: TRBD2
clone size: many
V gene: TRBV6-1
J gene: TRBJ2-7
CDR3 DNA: TGTGCCAGCAGCCGGACCGGGACTAGCGGCGTCGCCTACGAGCAGTACTTC
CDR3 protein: CASSRTGTSGVAYEQYF

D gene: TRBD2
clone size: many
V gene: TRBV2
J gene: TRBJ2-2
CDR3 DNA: TGTGCCAGCAAACCTAGCGGAAACACCGGGGAGCTGTTTTTT
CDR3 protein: CASKPSGNTGELFF

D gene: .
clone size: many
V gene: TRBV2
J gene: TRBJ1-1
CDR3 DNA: TGTGCCAGCAGTATCCCCGCAGGGTACGACACTGAAGCTTTCTTT
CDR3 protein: CASSIPAGYDTEAFF

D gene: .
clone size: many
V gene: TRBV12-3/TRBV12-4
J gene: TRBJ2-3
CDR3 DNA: TGTGCCAGCAGTTTCTTCCCCGATACGCAGTATTTT
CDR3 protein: CASSFFPDTQYF

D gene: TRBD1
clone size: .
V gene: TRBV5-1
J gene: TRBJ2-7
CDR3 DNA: TGCGCCAGCACCAGGGGGCCAGAAGGCTACGAGCAGTACTTC
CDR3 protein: CASTRGPEGYEQYF

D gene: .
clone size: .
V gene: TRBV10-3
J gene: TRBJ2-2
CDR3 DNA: TGTGCCATCCCTTTGCGTGGTGTAACCGGGGAGCTGTTTTTT
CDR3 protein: CAIPLRGVTGELFF

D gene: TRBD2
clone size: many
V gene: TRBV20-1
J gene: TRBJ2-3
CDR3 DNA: TGCAGTGCCATGGGACTAGAAGATACGCAGTATTTT
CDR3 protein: CSAMGLEDTQYF

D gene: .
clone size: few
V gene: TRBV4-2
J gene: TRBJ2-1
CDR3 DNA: TGTGCCAGCAGCCAAGGGCGGGGTGGCTACAATGAGCAGTTCTTC
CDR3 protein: CASSQGRGGYNEQFF

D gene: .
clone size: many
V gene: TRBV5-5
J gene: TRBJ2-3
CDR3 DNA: TGTGCCAGCAGCTTGGCCGCGACTGGTAATACGCAGTATTTT
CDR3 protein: CASSLAATGNTQYF

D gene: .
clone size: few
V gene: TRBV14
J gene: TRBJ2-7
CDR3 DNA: TGTGCCAGCAGCCAAGATCAGGGAGGACAGGCCTCCTACGAGCAGTACTTC
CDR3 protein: CASSQDQGGQASYEQYF

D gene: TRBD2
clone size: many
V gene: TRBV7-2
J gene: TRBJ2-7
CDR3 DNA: TGTGCCAGCAGCTTAGGCTCGGGACTAGCGGCCTACGAGCAGTACTTC
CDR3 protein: CASSLGSGLAAYEQYF

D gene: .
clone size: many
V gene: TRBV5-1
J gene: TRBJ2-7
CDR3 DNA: TGCGCCAGCAGCTTGGCAGACAGGAAGGGCGAGCAGTACTTC
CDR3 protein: CASSLADRKGEQYF

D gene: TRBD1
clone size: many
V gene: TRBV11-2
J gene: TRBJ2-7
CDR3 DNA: TGTGCCAGCAGCTTAGGCTCGGGACAGGGCTACGAGCAGTACTTC
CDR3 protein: CASSLGSGQGYEQYF

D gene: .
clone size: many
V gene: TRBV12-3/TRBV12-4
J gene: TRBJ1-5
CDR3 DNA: TGTGCCAGCAGTTTTGGGAGATCCCAGCCCCAGCATTTT
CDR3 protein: CASSFGRSQPQHF

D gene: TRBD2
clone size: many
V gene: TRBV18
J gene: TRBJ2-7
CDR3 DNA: TGTGCCAGCTCACCACTAGCGGGAGAATACGAGCAGTACTTC
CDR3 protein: CASSPLAGEYEQYF

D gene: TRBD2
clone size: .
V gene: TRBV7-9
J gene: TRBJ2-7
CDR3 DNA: TGTGCCAGCAGTCCAGCGGGGCGGGGGTCTTACGAGCAGTACTTC
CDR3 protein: CASSPAGRGSYEQYF

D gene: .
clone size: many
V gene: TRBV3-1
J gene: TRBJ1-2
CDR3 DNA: TGTGCCAGCAGCCAAGTTGAGGGGAGTTATTTCTATGGCTACACCTTC
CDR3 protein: CASSQVEGSYFYGYTF

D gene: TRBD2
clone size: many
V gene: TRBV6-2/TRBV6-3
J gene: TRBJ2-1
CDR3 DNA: TGTGCCAGCAGTGACGTCGGCGGGAGCTCCTACAATGAGCAGTTCTTC
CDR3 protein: CASSDVGGSSYNEQFF

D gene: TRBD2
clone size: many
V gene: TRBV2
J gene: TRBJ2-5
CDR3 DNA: TGTGCCAGCAGTAGAACTAGCGGGAGGGCCCGGGAGACCCAGTACTTC
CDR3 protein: CASSRTSGRARETQYF

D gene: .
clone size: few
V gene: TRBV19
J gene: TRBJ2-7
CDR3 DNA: TGTGCCAGTTCTCTGCGACAGGCTACCTACGAGCAGTACTTC
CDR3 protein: CASSLRQATYEQYF

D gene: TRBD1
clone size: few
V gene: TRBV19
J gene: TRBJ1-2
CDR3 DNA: TGTGCCAGCCAGACAGGGGCGCGGTATGGCTACACCTTC
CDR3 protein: CASQTGARYGYTF

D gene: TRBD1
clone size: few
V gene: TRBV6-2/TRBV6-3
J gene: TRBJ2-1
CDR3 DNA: TGTGCCAGCAGGCCCGCCGGGGACAGCCACAATGAGCAGTTCTTC
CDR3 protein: CASRPAGDSHNEQFF

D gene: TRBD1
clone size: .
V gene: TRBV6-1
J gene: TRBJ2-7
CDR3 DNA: TGTGCCAGCAGTTCGCCGTCCGGGACAGGGGGCAACGAGCAGTACTTC
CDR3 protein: CASSSPSGTGGNEQYF

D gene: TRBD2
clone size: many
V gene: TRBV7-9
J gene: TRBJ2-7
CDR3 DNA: TGTGCCAGCAGCTTAGTGTTCGGGACTAGCTTCTACGAGCAGTACTTC
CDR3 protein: CASSLVFGTSFYEQYF

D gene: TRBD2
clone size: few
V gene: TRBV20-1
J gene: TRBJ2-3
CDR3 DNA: TGCAGTGTTGCCTCCGGAGGGGCTAGCGGGAGTACAGATACGCAGTATTTT
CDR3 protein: CSVASGGASGSTDTQYF

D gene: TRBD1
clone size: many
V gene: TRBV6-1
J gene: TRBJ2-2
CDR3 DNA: TGTGCCAGCAGTGAAAGGTCGGGACAGGGCTTCGCCGGGGAGCTGTTTTTT
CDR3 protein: CASSERSGQGFAGELFF

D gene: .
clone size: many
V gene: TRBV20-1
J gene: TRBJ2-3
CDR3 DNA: TGCAGTGCTAGAGATTGGGGGCCCGGCACAGATACGCAGTATTTT
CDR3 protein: CSARDWGPGTDTQYF

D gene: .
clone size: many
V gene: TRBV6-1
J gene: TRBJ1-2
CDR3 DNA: TGTGCCAGCAGTTACAGCGGGGGTCGGTATGGCTACACCTTC
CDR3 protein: CASSYSGGRYGYTF

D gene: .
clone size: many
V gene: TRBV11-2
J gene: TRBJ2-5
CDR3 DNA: TGTGCCAGCAGCCTCTTACTGGAGACCCAGTACTTC
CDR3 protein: CASSLLLETQYF

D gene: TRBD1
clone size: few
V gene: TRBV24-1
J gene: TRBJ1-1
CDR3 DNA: TGTGCCACCACTGAACCCGGGACAGGGGAAGGGGACAACACTGAAGCTTTCTTT
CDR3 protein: CATTEPGTGEGDNTEAFF